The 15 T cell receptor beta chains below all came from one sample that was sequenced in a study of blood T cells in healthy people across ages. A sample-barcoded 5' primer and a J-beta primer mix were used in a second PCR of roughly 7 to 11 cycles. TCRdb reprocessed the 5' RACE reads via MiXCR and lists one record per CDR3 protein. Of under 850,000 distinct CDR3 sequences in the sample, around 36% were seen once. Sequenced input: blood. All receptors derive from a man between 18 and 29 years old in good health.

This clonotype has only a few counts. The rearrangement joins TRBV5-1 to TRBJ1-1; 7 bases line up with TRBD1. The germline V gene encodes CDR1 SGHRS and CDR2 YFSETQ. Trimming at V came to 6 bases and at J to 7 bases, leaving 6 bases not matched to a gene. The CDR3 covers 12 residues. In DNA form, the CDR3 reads TGCGCCAGCATAACGGACAGGAATGAAGCTTTCTTT. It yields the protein CASITDRNEAFF.

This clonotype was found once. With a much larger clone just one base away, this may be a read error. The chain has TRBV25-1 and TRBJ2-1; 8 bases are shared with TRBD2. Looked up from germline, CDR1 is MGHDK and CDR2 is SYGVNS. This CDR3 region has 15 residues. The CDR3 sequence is CASGESGGVYNEQFF. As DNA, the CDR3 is TGTGCCAGCGGTGAAAGCGGGGGCGTCTACAATGAGCAGTTCTTC.

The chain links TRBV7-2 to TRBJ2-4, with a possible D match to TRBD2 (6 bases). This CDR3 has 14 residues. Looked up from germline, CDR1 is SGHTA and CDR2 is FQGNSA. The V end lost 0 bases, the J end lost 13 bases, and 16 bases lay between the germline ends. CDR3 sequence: CASSLAGGEDEQYF. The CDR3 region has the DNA TGTGCCAGCAGCTTAGCGGGGGGTGAAGATGAGCAGTACTTC.

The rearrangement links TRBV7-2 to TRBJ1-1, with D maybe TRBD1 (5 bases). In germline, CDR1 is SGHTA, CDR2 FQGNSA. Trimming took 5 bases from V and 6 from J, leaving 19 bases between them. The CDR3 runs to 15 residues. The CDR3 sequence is CASSPDRLRGAEAFF. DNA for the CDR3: TGTGCCAGCAGCCCCGATCGACTGAGGGGCGCTGAAGCTTTCTTT.

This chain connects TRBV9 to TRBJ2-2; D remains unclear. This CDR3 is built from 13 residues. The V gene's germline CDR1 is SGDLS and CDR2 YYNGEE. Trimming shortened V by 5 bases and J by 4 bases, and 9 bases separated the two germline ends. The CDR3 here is CASRETATGELFF. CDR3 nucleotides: TGTGCCAGCAGGGAGACTGCCACCGGGGAGCTGTTTTTT.

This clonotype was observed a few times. CDR3 residues: CASKLAARGGTQYF. Written as DNA, the CDR3 is TGTGCCAGCAAACTAGCGGCCAGGGGTGGGACCCAGTACTTC. V usage is TRBV27 and J usage is TRBJ2-5, with 8 bases lining up with TRBD2. J lost 7 bases, V lost 7 bases, and 11 bases had no gene match. This CDR3 has 14 residues. Germline-derived CDR1 and CDR2 are MNHEY and SMNVEV (reference sequence).

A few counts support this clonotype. The chain's CDR3 is CASSLRGGPSSYEQYF. CDR3 nucleotide sequence: TGTGCCAGCAGTTTACGCGGGGGCCCGAGCTCCTACGAGCAGTACTTC. The rearrangement links TRBV12-3 or TRBV12-4 to TRBJ2-7; maybe TRBD2 (7 bases). There are 16 residues in the CDR3. V was pared by 2 bases and J by 0 bases, with 14 bases between.

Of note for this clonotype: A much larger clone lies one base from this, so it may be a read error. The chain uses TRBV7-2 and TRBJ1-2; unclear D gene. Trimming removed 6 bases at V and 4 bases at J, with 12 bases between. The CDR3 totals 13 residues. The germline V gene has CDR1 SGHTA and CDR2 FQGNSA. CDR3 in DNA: TGTGCCAGCAGACAGTTAAGTAGCTATGGCTACACCTTC. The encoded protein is CASRQLSSYGYTF.

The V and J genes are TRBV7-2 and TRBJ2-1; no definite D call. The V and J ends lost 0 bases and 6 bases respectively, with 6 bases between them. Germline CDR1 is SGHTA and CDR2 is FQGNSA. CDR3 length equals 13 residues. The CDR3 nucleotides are TGTGCCAGCAGCTTAGCCTGGAGCAATGAGCAGTTCTTC. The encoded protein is CASSLAWSNEQFF. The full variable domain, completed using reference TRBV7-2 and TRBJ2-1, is GAGVSQSPSNKVTEKGKDVELRCDPISGHTALYWYRQSLGQGLEFLIYFQGNSAPDKSGLPSDRFSAERTGGSVSTLTIQRTQQEDSAVYLCASSLAWSNEQFFGPGTRLTVL.

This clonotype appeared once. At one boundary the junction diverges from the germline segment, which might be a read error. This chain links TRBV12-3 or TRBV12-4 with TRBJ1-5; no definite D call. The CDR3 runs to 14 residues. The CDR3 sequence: CAGSLGSSNQPQHF. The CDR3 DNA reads TGTGCCGGCAGTTTAGGCAGTAGCAATCAGCCCCAGCATTTT.

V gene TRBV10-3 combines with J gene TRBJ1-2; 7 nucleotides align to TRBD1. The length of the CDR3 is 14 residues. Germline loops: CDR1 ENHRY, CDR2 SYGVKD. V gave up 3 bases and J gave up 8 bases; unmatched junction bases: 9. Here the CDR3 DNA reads TGTGCCATCAGTGATTCCGACAGGGCTTGGGGCTACACCTTC. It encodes CAISDSDRAWGYTF.

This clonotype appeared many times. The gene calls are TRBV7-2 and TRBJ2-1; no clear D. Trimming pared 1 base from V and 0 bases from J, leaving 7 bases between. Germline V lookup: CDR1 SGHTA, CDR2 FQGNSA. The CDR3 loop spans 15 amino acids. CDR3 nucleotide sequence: TGTGCCAGCAGCTTAGAGGGCCTCTCCTACAATGAGCAGTTCTTC. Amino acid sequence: CASSLEGLSYNEQFF.

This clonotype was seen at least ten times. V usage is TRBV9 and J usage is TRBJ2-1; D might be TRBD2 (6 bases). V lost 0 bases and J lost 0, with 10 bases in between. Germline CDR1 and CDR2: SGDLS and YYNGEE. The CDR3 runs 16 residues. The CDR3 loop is CASSVGAGSSYNEQFF. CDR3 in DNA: TGTGCCAGCAGCGTAGGGGCGGGGAGCTCCTACAATGAGCAGTTCTTC.

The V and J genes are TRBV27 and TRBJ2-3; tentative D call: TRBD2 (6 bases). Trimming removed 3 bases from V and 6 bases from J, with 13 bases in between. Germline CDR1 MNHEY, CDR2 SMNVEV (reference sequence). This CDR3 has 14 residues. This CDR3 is CASSFEEGWDTQYF. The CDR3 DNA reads TGTGCCAGCAGTTTTGAGGAGGGTTGGGATACGCAGTATTTT.

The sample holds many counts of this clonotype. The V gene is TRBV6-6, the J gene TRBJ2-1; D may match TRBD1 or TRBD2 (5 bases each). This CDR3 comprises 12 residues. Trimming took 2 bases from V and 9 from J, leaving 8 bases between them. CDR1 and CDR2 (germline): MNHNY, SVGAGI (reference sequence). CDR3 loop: CASSYKGREQFF. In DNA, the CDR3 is TGTGCCAGCAGTTACAAGGGACGTGAGCAGTTCTTC.